Included here is one TCR beta chain sequence, with context. What it binds is unknown. This specimen comes from a study of beta chain features in type 1 diabetes. Expressed TCRB transcripts were sequenced because the isolated RNA had all been reverse transcribed beforehand. Data came from immunoSEQ multiplex PCR; TCRdb stores just in-frame clones and leaves some out. Of 200,000 to 250,000 clones detected, 27% appear once; the ten largest clones hold approximately 4%. Study outcomes and limitations: TCRB CDR3 length was moderately but significantly reduced in all four CD4+ subsets of Type 1 diabetes patients.

Trimming pared 5 bases from V and 7 bases from J, leaving 14 bases between. Germline values: CDR1 SEHNR, CDR2 FQNEAQ (reference sequence). The CDR3 is 14 residues long. This TCR was sampled from a man aged 30 to 39 in good health. Material for sequencing was central memory CD4+ T cells from blood. This chain joins TRBV7-9 and TRBJ1-4; no reliable D call. The CDR3 spells CASSHGSDSEKLFF. DNA of the CDR3: TGTGCCAGCAGCCACGGGTCGGATAGTGAAAAACTGTTTTTT.